This T cell receptor beta chain was captured in a study of post-analysis software for immune sequencing data. About the study: Clinical courses comprised relapsing-remitting, secondary progressive and progressive-relapsing multiple sclerosis. General study results and limits: F measure grouped same-batch samples tightly together. For normalized Chao1 diversity, multiple sclerosis patients scored significantly lower than controls did. Patients carried five TRBV segments more frequently than controls did, and TRBV5-6, TRBV5-1 and TRBV20-1 were among them.

The TCR beta cDNA libraries contained unique molecular identifiers. Input of about 0.95 to 10 million T cells yielded roughly 0.5 million cDNA molecules. TCRdb re-called the PCR reads through MiXCR, storing one row per CDR3 protein. The repertoire includes about 810,000 distinct CDR3 sequences, roughly 58% of them detected once, and roughly 4.4% sits in the top ten. This CDR3 comprises 15 residues. Germline V gene lookup returns CDR1 SGHTA and CDR2 FQGNSA. Trimming removed 1 base from V and 7 bases from J, with 16 bases in between. Concerning this clonotype: The antigen is not known.

The chain links TRBV7-2 to TRBJ1-1; D is unresolved. Sequencing used blood. The TCR was taken from a girl under 18 with multiple sclerosis. CDR3 bases: TGTGCCAGCAGCTTAGGTGGCGGGGAAGCCAATGAAGCTTTCTTT. This gives the protein CASSLGGGEANEAFF.